A selection of T cell receptor beta chains follows, all from one sample in a study of blood T cell repertoires in COVID-19. TCRdb's table, derived via immunoSEQ multiplex PCR, lists solely in-frame clones and lacks some. Of fewer than 250,000 clones listed, approximately 85% were seen once; the top ten hold 9.1%. Sequenced material: PBMCs or T cells enriched from blood (not recorded which). These receptors were taken from a woman between 50 and 59 years old with acute COVID-19. Each CDR3 is given with its conserved first and last residue. A D gene is named only where the DNA matches it firmly. Only some rows state a clone size, as once, few, many or a class for expanded clones.

v_call	j_call	clone_size	d_call	cdr3_nt	cdr3_aa
TRBV19	TRBJ1-1	NA	NA	TGTGCCAGTAGTATAGCAGGGTTTTACACTGAAGCTTTCTTT	CASSIAGFYTEAFF
TRBV5-1	TRBJ2-7	NA	NA	TGCGCCAGCAGCTTGACTAGTGCCCTCGACGAGCAGTACTTC	CASSLTSALDEQYF
TRBV11-2	TRBJ1-1	NA	NA	TGTGCCAGCAGCTTAGACGACACTGAAGCTTTCTTT	CASSLDDTEAFF
TRBV12-3/TRBV12-4	TRBJ2-3	NA	NA	TGTGCCGGCAGTTTCCCGGGCACAGATACGCAGTATTTT	CAGSFPGTDTQYF
TRBV19	TRBJ2-1	NA	TRBD2	TGTGCCAGTAGTATGGGCCTAGCGGGGACTTACAATGAGCAGTTCTTC	CASSMGLAGTYNEQFF
TRBV2	TRBJ2-6	NA	NA	TGTGCCAGCAGTGAAGATGGAGGGACCGGGGCCAACGTCCTGACTTTC	CASSEDGGTGANVLTF
TRBV7-8	TRBJ1-4	many	NA	TGTGCCAGCAGCTTAGGAGGGTACGAAAAACTGTTTTTT	CASSLGGYEKLFF
TRBV5-4	TRBJ2-5	NA	NA	TGTGCCAGCAGCGAGGGCCTTGTGGGAGAGACCCAGTACTTC	CASSEGLVGETQYF
TRBV7-9	TRBJ2-7	NA	TRBD1	TGTGCCAGCAGCCAGAATCCGGGACAGGGAGCGGGTGAGCAGTACTTC	CASSQNPGQGAGEQYF
TRBV7-9	TRBJ1-2	NA	TRBD1	TGTGCCAGCAGCCAGAGTTTGGGACAGGCATATGGCTACACCTTC	CASSQSLGQAYGYTF
TRBV7-3	TRBJ2-2	NA	TRBD2	TGTGCCAGCAGCTCAAGTTCTAGCGGGGGGAACACCGGGGAGCTGTTTTTT	CASSSSSSGGNTGELFF
TRBV9	TRBJ2-2	NA	TRBD2	TGTGCCAGCAGCGTAGGCACTAGCGGGGGGGTCAGCGCGAACACCGGGGAGCTGTTTTTT	CASSVGTSGGVSANTGELFF
TRBV27	TRBJ1-1	NA	NA	TGTGCCAGCAGCCCGGGGGGGTGGAACACTGAAGCTTTCTTT	CASSPGGWNTEAFF
TRBV7-9	TRBJ1-1	NA	NA	TGTGCCAGCAGCAAACCCGACAGGCCACCTGAAGCTTTCTTT	CASSKPDRPPEAFF
TRBV7-9	TRBJ2-3	once	TRBD1	TGTGCCAGCAGACCTTCCCCGGGACAGGGGAGCGATACGCAGTATTTT	CASRPSPGQGSDTQYF
TRBV5-4	TRBJ2-7	once	TRBD2	TGTGCCAGCAGCTTGGACGATTTTGGCGGGGGCGAGCAGTACTTC	CASSLDDFGGGEQYF
TRBV7-2	TRBJ1-2	few	NA	TGTGCCAGCAGCCCTACAGGAGTCTATGGCTACACCTTC	CASSPTGVYGYTF
TRBV5-6	TRBJ1-1	NA	NA	TGTGCCAGCAGCTTGGTGGCACCCATCAACACTGAAGCTTTCTTT	CASSLVAPINTEAFF
TRBV6-5	TRBJ1-2	NA	TRBD1	TGTGCCAGCGTCCGGGACAGGCCAGATGGCTACACCTTC	CASVRDRPDGYTF
TRBV5-1	TRBJ2-1	NA	TRBD1	TGCGCCAGCAGTTCTGGACAGGACCCTTACAATGAGCAGTTCTTC	CASSSGQDPYNEQFF
TRBV12-5	TRBJ1-3	NA	NA	TGTGCTAGTGGTTCGGGACTAGCGGGGAAGAGCTCTGGAAACACCATATATTTT	CASGSGLAGKSSGNTIYF
TRBV5-1	TRBJ1-2	NA	TRBD1	TGCGCCAGCAGCACTTCAGGGGGCGGGTATGGCTACACCTTC	CASSTSGGGYGYTF
TRBV27	TRBJ2-1	NA	NA	TGTGCCAGCAGTTTATGGGGTCAGGGTTTGAATGAGCAGTTCTTC	CASSLWGQGLNEQFF
TRBV5-8	TRBJ1-2	NA	TRBD1	TGTGCCAGCAGCCACGGACAGGCAGAATATGGCTACACCTTC	CASSHGQAEYGYTF
TRBV7-3	TRBJ1-1	NA	TRBD1	TGTGCCAGCAGCGCAACAGGGGCCCCTGACACTGAAGCTTTCTTT	CASSATGAPDTEAFF
TRBV5-4	TRBJ1-3	few	TRBD1	TGTGCCAGCAGTCGACAGGGGCGAGACACCATATATTTT	CASSRQGRDTIYF
TRBV5-1	TRBJ2-3	NA	TRBD2	TGCGCCAGCAGCTTGTCGAGCGGGGGGGTGGCAGATACGCAGTATTTT	CASSLSSGGVADTQYF
TRBV30	TRBJ1-2	NA	NA	TGTGCCTGGAGTCCCCTGGTGCGGGCGGATAATGGCTACACCTTC	CAWSPLVRADNGYTF
TRBV5-1	TRBJ2-1	NA	TRBD2	TGCGCCAGCAGCTTAAGCGGGGCGCTCTACAATGAGCAGTTCTTC	CASSLSGALYNEQFF
TRBV19	TRBJ2-3	NA	NA	TGTGCCAGTAGTATAGTACAGGGCAACACAGATACGCAGTATTTT	CASSIVQGNTDTQYF
TRBV19	TRBJ2-2	NA	NA	TGTGCCAGTGGGCAGCCGAACACCGGGGAGCTGTTTTTT	CASGQPNTGELFF
TRBV10-3	TRBJ2-3	NA	TRBD1	TGTGCCATGGGACAGCCCACAGATACGCAGTATTTT	CAMGQPTDTQYF
TRBV12-3/TRBV12-4	TRBJ1-2	NA	NA	TGTGCCAGCAGTTTGCGGGGGAACTATGGCTACACCTTC	CASSLRGNYGYTF
TRBV19	TRBJ1-1	NA	TRBD1	TGTGCCAGTACCTATAGAGGGACAGGGGGGACTGAAGCTTTCTTT	CASTYRGTGGTEAFF
TRBV19	TRBJ2-6	NA	NA	TGTGCCAGTAGTATTTCAGGGGGGTCTGGGGCCAACGTCCTGACTTTC	CASSISGGSGANVLTF
TRBV5-1	TRBJ2-1	NA	NA	TGCGCCAGCAGCGTTGACGGGGGTCCCTACAATGAGCAGTTCTTC	CASSVDGGPYNEQFF